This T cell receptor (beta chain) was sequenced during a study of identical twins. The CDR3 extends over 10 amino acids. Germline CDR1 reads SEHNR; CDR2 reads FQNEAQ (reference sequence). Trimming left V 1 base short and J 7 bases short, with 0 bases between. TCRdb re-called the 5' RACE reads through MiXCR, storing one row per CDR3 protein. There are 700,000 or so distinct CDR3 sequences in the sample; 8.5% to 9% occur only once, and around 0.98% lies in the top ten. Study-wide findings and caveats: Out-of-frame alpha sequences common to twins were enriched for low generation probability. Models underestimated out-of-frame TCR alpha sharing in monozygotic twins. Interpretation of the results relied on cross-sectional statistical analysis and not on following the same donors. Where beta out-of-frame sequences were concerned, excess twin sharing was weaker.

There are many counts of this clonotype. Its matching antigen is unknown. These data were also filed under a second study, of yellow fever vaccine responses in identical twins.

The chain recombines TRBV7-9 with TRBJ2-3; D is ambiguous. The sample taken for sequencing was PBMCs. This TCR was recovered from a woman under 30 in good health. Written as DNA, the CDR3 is TGTGCCAGCAGCTTAGATACGCAGTATTTT. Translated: CASSLDTQYF.